This section outlines one TCR beta chain sequence together with its context. What it recognizes is unknown. The sample is drawn from a study of T cell repertoires in aging, cancer and after chemotherapy. Study observations and caveats: Loss of evenness, beyond lost richness, contributed to age-related TCR diversity decline in cancer patients. Age-matched healthy donors had significantly more diverse, less clonal blood TCR repertoires than untreated cancer patients.

TRB rearrangements spanning V, D and J were amplified using mixed TRB-A/B primers. In TCRdb, the multiplex PCR reads were re-called with MiXCR into one record per CDR3 protein. The table records around 6,000 distinct CDR3 sequences, around 40% of them present only once. The template was genomic DNA from peripheral blood, not RNA. With 0 bases clipped from V and 8 bases from J, the junction kept 14 bases outside the gene matches. This CDR3 contains 19 residues. CDR1 is LNHNV and CDR2 is YYDKDF in the germline V gene (reference sequence). This sequence joins TRBV15 and TRBJ2-1; 12 nucleotides agree with TRBD1. The source is a human donor with a blood cancer. The specimen was blood. The CDR3 region has the DNA TGTGCCACCAGCAGAGATTGGGGCCGGGGACAGGGGGCTCAGGATGAGCAGTTCTTC. Amino acids: CATSRDWGRGQGAQDEQFF.